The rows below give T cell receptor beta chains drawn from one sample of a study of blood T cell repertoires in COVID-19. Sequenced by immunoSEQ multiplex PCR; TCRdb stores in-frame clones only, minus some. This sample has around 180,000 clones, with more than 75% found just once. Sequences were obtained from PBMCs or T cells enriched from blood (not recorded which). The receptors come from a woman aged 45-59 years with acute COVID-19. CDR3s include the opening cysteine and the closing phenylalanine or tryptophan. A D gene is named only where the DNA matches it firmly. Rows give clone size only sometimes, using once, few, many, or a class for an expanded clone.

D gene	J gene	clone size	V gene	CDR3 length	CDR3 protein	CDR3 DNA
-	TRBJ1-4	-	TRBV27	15	CASSAVGQPNEKLFF	TGTGCCAGCAGTGCAGTTGGACAGCCCAATGAAAAACTGTTTTTT
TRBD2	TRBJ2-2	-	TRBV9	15	CASSVVGGTAGELFF	TGTGCCAGCAGCGTAGTCGGGGGGACGGCCGGGGAGCTGTTTTTT
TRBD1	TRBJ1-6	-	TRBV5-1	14	CASSSGTDNSPLHF	TGCGCCAGCAGCTCCGGGACAGATAATTCACCCCTCCACTTT
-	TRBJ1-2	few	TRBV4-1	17	CASSQTMDSPTYYGYTF	TGCGCCAGCAGCCAAACTATGGACTCCCCGACTTACTATGGCTACACCTTC
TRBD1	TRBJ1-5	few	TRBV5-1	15	CASSRTGGGNQPQHF	TGCGCCAGCAGCCGGACAGGGGGCGGCAATCAGCCCCAGCATTTT
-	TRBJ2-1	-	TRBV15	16	CATSRDRGAPYNEQFF	TGTGCCACCAGCAGAGATCGGGGGGCCCCCTACAATGAGCAGTTCTTC
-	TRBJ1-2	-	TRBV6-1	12	CASSESVYGYTF	TGTGCCAGCAGTGAGTCGGTCTATGGCTACACCTTC
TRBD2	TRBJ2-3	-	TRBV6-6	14	CASSEGRDTDTQYF	TGTGCCAGCTCCGAGGGGAGGGACACAGATACGCAGTATTTT
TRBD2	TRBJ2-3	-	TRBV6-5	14	CATAGLASIDTQYF	TGTGCCACCGCAGGACTAGCGAGTATAGATACGCAGTATTTT
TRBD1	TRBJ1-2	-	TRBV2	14	CASNGQGGAYGYTF	TGTGCCAGCAACGGACAGGGAGGAGCCTATGGCTACACCTTC
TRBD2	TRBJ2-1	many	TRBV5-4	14	CASSFRASGGEQFF	TGTGCCAGCAGCTTCCGGGCTAGCGGCGGTGAGCAGTTCTTC
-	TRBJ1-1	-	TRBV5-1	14	CASSPTPAGTEAFF	TGCGCCAGCAGCCCGACCCCGGCAGGCACTGAAGCTTTCTTT
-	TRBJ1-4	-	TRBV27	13	CASSLMGGEKLFF	TGTGCCAGCAGTTTAATGGGGGGGGAAAAACTGTTTTTT
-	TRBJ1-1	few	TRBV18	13	CASSQGENTEAFF	TGTGCCAGCTCACAAGGGGAGAACACTGAAGCTTTCTTT
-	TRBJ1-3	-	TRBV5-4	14	CASSRGGVRNTIYF	TGTGCCAGCAGCAGAGGGGGGGTCCGGAACACCATATATTTT
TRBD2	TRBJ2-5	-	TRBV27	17	CASGRRGRGAHQETQYF	TGTGCCAGCGGCCGTAGAGGGCGGGGGGCCCACCAAGAGACCCAGTACTTC
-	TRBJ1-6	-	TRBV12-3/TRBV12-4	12	CASMRANSPLHF	TGTGCCAGCATGCGGGCTAATTCACCCCTCCACTTT
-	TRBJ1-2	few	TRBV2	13	CASRGEDRVGYTF	TGTGCCAGCAGGGGCGAAGACCGCGTGGGCTACACCTTC
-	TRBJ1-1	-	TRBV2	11	CASRRNTEAFF	TGTGCCAGCAGGAGGAACACTGAAGCTTTCTTT
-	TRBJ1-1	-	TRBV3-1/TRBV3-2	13	CASSQVVTGTAFF	TGTGCCAGCAGCCAAGTCGTTACGGGAACGGCTTTCTTT
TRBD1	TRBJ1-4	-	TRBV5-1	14	CASSLGQGVEKLFF	TGCGCCAGCAGCTTGGGACAGGGTGTTGAAAAACTGTTTTTT
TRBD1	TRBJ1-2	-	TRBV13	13	CASSPTGGYGYTF	TGTGCCAGCAGCCCCACAGGGGGTTATGGCTACACCTTC
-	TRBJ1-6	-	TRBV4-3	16	CASSQETGKNYSPLHF	TGCGCCAGCAGCCAAGAAACAGGGAAAAACTACTCACCCCTCCACTTT
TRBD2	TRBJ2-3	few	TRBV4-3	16	CASSQDRAGGTDTQYF	TGCGCCAGCAGCCAAGATCGAGCGGGGGGCACAGATACGCAGTATTTT
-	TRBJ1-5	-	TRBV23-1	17	CASSIPRGAYSNQPQHF	TGCGCCAGCTCGATACCACGCGGAGCATATAGCAATCAGCCCCAGCATTTT
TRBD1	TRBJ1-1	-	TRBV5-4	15	CASSPKQGMNTEAFF	TGTGCCAGCAGCCCGAAACAGGGGATGAACACTGAAGCTTTCTTT
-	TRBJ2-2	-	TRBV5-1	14	CASNPRGGTGELFF	TGCGCCAGCAATCCGAGGGGAGGCACCGGGGAGCTGTTTTTT
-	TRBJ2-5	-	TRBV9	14	CASSVGPGSETQYF	TGTGCCAGCAGCGTAGGTCCGGGGTCGGAGACCCAGTACTTC
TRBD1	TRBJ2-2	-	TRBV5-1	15	CASSLGDRDAGELFF	TGCGCCAGCAGCTTGGGAGACAGGGATGCCGGGGAGCTGTTTTTT
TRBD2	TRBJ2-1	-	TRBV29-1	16	CSVAGLAGLTYNEQFF	TGCAGCGTTGCAGGACTAGCGGGGCTCACCTACAATGAGCAGTTCTTC